This T cell receptor beta chain derives from a study of CD8+ T cells in alopecia areata. Study in general: Treated patients were dosed with oral tofacitinib, taking 5 to 10 mg twice daily. General study results and limits: In scalp and blood during tofacitinib, many expanded lesional clones persisted.

Following RNA extraction, reverse transcription yielded cDNA that acted as the sequencing template. This table comes from immunoSEQ multiplex PCR, and its TCRdb copy is limited to in-frame clones, with some not included. The sample shows 200,000 to 250,000 clones, around 66% of them seen only once. The treatment denotes: oral pan-JAK inhibitor, 5-10 mg twice daily. This clone was recorded a few times. Its antigen is not known. The sequenced sample was CD4+ T cells sorted from blood, obtained at approximately week 42, from a patient treated with tofacitinib. The clonotype comes from a human donor with alopecia areata.

The chain's CDR3 is CASSQRQGLNEKLFF. In nucleotides, the CDR3 is TGCGCCAGCAGCCAGCGACAGGGCCTTAATGAAAAACTGTTTTTT. The rearrangement uses TRBV4-3 and TRBJ1-4; the match to TRBD1 covers 7 bases. CDR1 and CDR2 from the germline V gene are LGHNA and YSLEER. J gave up 4 bases and V 3 bases, and 5 bases lay outside the gene matches. The CDR3 extends over 15 amino acids.